A single sample gave rise to the 21 T cell receptor beta chains below, sequenced in a study of tissue T cells after allogeneic stem cell transplantation. The method was immunoSEQ multiplex PCR; TCRdb's version includes in-frame clones alone and lacks a portion of them. The data contain thousands of clones, roughly a third of them singletons. Time point reported: mouse harvest day 14 after allogeneic transplant. The graft held 10^6 splenic CD5+ T cells and 10^7 T-cell-depleted bone marrow cells. Sequenced material: skin. These receptors were taken from a female BALB/c mouse given C57BL/6 T cells with graft-versus-host disease after an allogeneic hematopoietic cell transplant.

As regards this clone: Mouse gene names and germline throughout. The read terminates 1 residue before the CDR3 end, so the remaining end is supplied by the germline J gene. V usage is TRBV16 and J usage is TRBJ2-7; 8 positions agree with TRBD2. This CDR3 spans 14 amino acids. The V and J ends lost 0 bases and 3 bases, in that order; junction bases with no gene match: 1. Germline V CDR1 and CDR2: SGHSA, FRNQAP. CDR3 residues: CASSLELGVYEQYF. The part of the CDR3 DNA that was read is TGTGCAAGCAGCTTAGAACTGGGGGTCTATGAACAGTAC.

In regard to this clone: Genes here carry mouse names. The read halts 1 residue ahead of the CDR3 end, with the missing end drawn from the germline J gene. The J gene is TRBJ2-1, the V gene TRBV19; TRBD1 matches 7 bases. This CDR3 is 15 amino acids long. CDR1 FNHDT and CDR2 SITEND come from the germline V gene (reference sequence). Trimming cost V 0 bases and J 3 bases; bases outside gene matches: 3. CDR3 DNA (partial): TGTGCCAGCAGTATAGAGGGACAGTTCTATGCTGAGCAGTTC. Its translation: CASSIEGQFYAEQF. The whole CDR3 sequence is CASSIEGQFYAEQFF.

This clone has a handful of counts. Gene names are the mouse ones. Read sequence stops 1 residue before the CDR3 end, and the germline J gene provides the missing end. The chain employs TRBV26 and TRBJ2-3; 9 bases agree with TRBD1. The junction had 4 bases not matched to a gene; V was cut back by 6 bases and J by 0 bases. Germline-derived CDR1 and CDR2 are KGHPV and FQNQEV (reference sequence). The CDR3 is made up of 15 amino acids. The CDR3 sequence is CASSLQGASAETLYF. The DNA read from the CDR3 is TGTGCCAGCAGCCTACAGGGGGCAAGTGCAGAAACGCTGTAT.

Turning to this clone: Gene names are mouse gene names. Read coverage stops 1 residue before the CDR3 terminus; the germline J gene supplies the remainder. The gene calls are TRBV26 and TRBJ2-5, with 8 positions matching TRBD1. Germline V gene lookup returns CDR1 KGHPV and CDR2 FQNQEV (reference sequence). The V segment lost 4 bases and the J segment 4 bases; nucleotides outside the gene matches: 4. CDR3 length equals 14 residues. Partial CDR3 DNA: TGTGCCAGCAGTCCACCGACAGGGGAAGACACCCAGTAC. This gives the protein CASSPPTGEDTQY. The full CDR3 is CASSPPTGEDTQYF. Variable domain in full (rest from reference TRBV26 and TRBJ2-5): NSKVIQTPRYLVKGQGQKAKMRCIPEKGHPVVFWYQQNKNNEFKFLINFQNQEVLQQIDMTEKRFSAECPSNSPCSLEIQSSEAGDSALYLCASSPPTGEDTQYFGPGTRLLVL.

This clone is deemed medium-sized. Gene names refer to mouse genes. The DNA ends 1 residue before the CDR3 does, and the rest of the CDR3 is filled in from the germline J gene. This sequence joins TRBV15 and TRBJ2-1; 14 nucleotides line up with TRBD2. Trimming took 4 bases from V and 4 from J; bases not matched to a gene: 6. Germline V CDR1 and CDR2: SGHND, FRSKSL. The CDR3 runs 17 residues. The covered CDR3 bases are TGTGCCAGCAGTTCGGGACTGGGGGGGCAAAGGTATGCTGAGCAGTTC. Translated: CASSSGLGGQRYAEQF. The entire CDR3 sequence reads CASSSGLGGQRYAEQFF.

Remarks on this clone: A far larger clone is one nucleotide away, so this likely arose from a read error. Gene labels here are mouse ones. The read falls 1 residue short of the CDR3 end, and the missing part is taken from the germline J gene. V gene TRBV3 combines with J gene TRBJ2-3; perhaps TRBD1 as D (5 bases). This CDR3 has 15 amino acids. The ends were cut back, 1 base at V and 0 bases at J, with 8 bases in the middle. Germline CDR1 is SNHLY and CDR2 is FYNGKV (reference sequence). CDR3 amino acids: CASSLEGSSAETLYF. The part of the CDR3 DNA that was read is TGTGCCAGCAGCTTAGAGGGGTCTAGTGCAGAAACGCTGTAT.

By sample fraction, this clone is medium-sized. The listed genes are named as in mouse. CDR3 DNA, as far as it was read: TGTGCCAGCAGGTGGGACAGACAAGACACCCAGTAC. It translates to CASRWDRQDTQY. The CDR3 reads in full as CASRWDRQDTQYF. This sequence joins TRBV3 and TRBJ2-5, with TRBD1 matching over 7 bases. The read finishes 1 residue shy of the CDR3 end, and the germline J gene is used to complete it. Germline trimming cut 6 bases from V and 3 bases from J; bases unmatched to any gene: 3. CDR1 SNHLY and CDR2 FYNGKV come from the germline V gene (reference sequence). There are 13 residues in the CDR3.

By share, this clone ranks as medium-sized (0.01 to 0.1%). The gene names given are mouse names. The CDR3 end lies 1 residue beyond the end of the read and is filled in from the germline J gene. V and J are TRBV13-2 and TRBJ1-4; D is ambiguous. The germline V gene encodes CDR1 NNHNN and CDR2 SYGAGS (reference sequence). The V end lost 0 bases, the J end lost 0 bases, and 6 bases lay between the germline ends. CDR3 size: 15 residues. The sequenced part of the CDR3 DNA is TGTGCCAGCGGTGATGCTACATTTTCCAACGAAAGATTATTT. Its protein product is CASGDATFSNERLF. The entire CDR3 is CASGDATFSNERLFF.

As for this clone: Any gene name here is a mouse gene name. With the read ending 1 residue before the CDR3 end, the germline J gene is used to fill in that end. This rearrangement joins TRBV23 to TRBJ1-1; no check of the table's D call, TRBD1, against the DNA was made. Per germline, CDR1 KGHTA and CDR2 FQNQQP. The CDR3 has 14 residues. The CDR3 reads CSSSQGTANTEVFF. CDR3 DNA, as far as it was read: TGCTCCAGCAGTCAAGGGACAGCAAACACAGAAGTCTTC.

A note on this clone: The germline and genes are mouse ones. The sequence runs out 1 residue before the end of the CDR3; the remainder is reconstructed from the germline J gene. Other nucleotide sequences from this sample produce the same CDR3. The chain has TRBV12-2 and TRBJ2-5; 9 nucleotides align to TRBD1. Germline V gene data show CDR1 as SGHLS and CDR2 as HYDKME. The CDR3 contains 14 residues. Unmatched junction bases numbered 2, after V lost 2 bases and J lost 3 bases. CDR3 DNA (partial): TGTGCCAGCTCTCCGGGACAGGGACAAGACACCCAGTAC. Its protein is CASSPGQGQDTQY. In full, the CDR3 reads CASSPGQGQDTQYF.

The table lists this clone with a few counts. Mouse germline and gene names are used. Read coverage stops 1 residue before the CDR3 terminus; the germline J gene supplies the remainder. The chain carries TRBV22 and TRBJ2-3. TRBV22 is assigned pseudogene status. The CDR3 sequence is 14 residues long. The DNA read from the CDR3 is TGTGCCAGCAGCCGGGGGTCTAGTGCAGAAACGCTGTAT. Amino acids: CASSRGSSAETLY. The complete CDR3 protein is CASSRGSSAETLYF.

Details on this clone: All gene names here are mouse names. The read gets to within 1 residue of the CDR3 end, and the germline J gene fills in the rest. The chain uses TRBV3 and TRBJ2-4; 11 bases fit TRBD2. V trimming: 8 bases; J trimming: 2 bases; junction bases outside the gene matches: 9. Germline V gene sequence: CDR1 SNHLY, CDR2 FYNGKV (reference sequence). The CDR3 contains 16 residues. Partial CDR3 DNA: TGTGCCAGCCTTCCGGGACTGGGGGCTACTCAAAACACCTTGTAC. This translates into CASLPGLGATQNTLY. The whole CDR3 protein is CASLPGLGATQNTLYF.

This clone came up a few times. Gene names refer to mouse genes. From the germline J gene comes the end of the CDR3, since the read stops 1 residue before it. The V and J genes are TRBV3 and TRBJ2-3; D call uncertain. V dropped 1 base and J dropped 2 bases, with 7 bases sitting between them. This CDR3 spans 14 amino acids. Germline assignment: CDR1 SNHLY and CDR2 FYNGKV (reference sequence). The chain's CDR3 is CASSLVQYAETLYF. The sequenced CDR3 bases are TGTGCCAGCAGCTTAGTACAATATGCAGAAACGCTGTAT.

This clone is medium-sized. Gene names and germline match the mouse. Read sequence stops 1 residue before the CDR3 end, and the germline J gene provides the missing end. The chain employs TRBV12-2 and TRBJ2-5; 10 bases match TRBD2. Trimming removed 2 bases from V and 3 bases from J; junction bases left unmatched: 4. The CDR3 loop spans 15 amino acids. Germline V gene data show CDR1 as SGHLS and CDR2 as HYDKME. Partial CDR3 DNA: TGTGCCAGCTCTCCGTGGGACTGGGGACAAGACACCCAGTAC. This encodes CASSPWDWGQDTQY. The complete CDR3 protein is CASSPWDWGQDTQYF.

Note on this clone: These gene names are mouse names. The read finishes 1 residue shy of the CDR3 end, and the germline J gene is used to complete it. The chain is built from TRBV23 and TRBJ2-2; TRBD1 reflects the table's D call only, with no check against the DNA. The CDR3 has 14 residues. Germline-derived CDR1 and CDR2 are KGHTA and FQNQQP. CDR3 DNA (partial): TGCTCCAGCAGGACAGGGGTGGACACCGGGCAGCTCTAC. Amino acids: CSSRTGVDTGQLY. The full CDR3 reads CSSRTGVDTGQLYF.

By its share, this clone is medium-sized (0.01 to 0.1%). Mouse names are used for the genes. The read is 1 residue too short to cover the CDR3 end, so that end is filled in from the germline J gene. This chain joins TRBV26 and TRBJ1-4; 10 bases match TRBD1. Trimming removed 2 bases from V and 7 bases from J; junction bases left unmatched: 7. Germline lookup yields CDR1 KGHPV and CDR2 FQNQEV (reference sequence). This CDR3 has 16 amino acids. CDR3: CASSLKTGGASERLFF. The sequenced CDR3 bases are TGTGCCAGCAGTCTGAAGACAGGGGGCGCGTCCGAAAGATTATTT.

This clone is classed as medium-sized (0.01 to 0.1%). Gene names and germline match the mouse. The CDR3 end falls 1 residue outside the read, so it is completed with the germline J gene. This sequence joins TRBV26 and TRBJ1-6; D may be TRBD1 (5 bases). TRBJ1-6 is treated as an ORF (open reading frame) with a function not yet certain. V was cut by 4 bases and J by 4 bases, with 8 bases left in between. The CDR3 sequence is 14 residues long. The germline CDR1 and CDR2 sequences are KGHPV and FQNQEV (reference sequence). The CDR3 DNA, read in part, is TGTGCCAGCAGTCCGGGACCATATAATTCGCCCCTCTAC. Translation: CASSPGPYNSPLY. The whole CDR3 protein reads CASSPGPYNSPLYF.

This clone was detected only a few times. Genes here carry mouse names. Sequencing ends 1 residue short of the CDR3 end; the germline J gene provides the rest. This chain connects TRBV26 to TRBJ2-2; D remains ambiguous. The CDR3 runs to 14 residues. V lost 4 bases and J 3 bases, leaving 9 bases between the germline ends. CDR1 is KGHPV, CDR2 FQNQEV, per germline (reference sequence). CDR3 DNA, as far as it was read: TGTGCCAGCAGTCGGGCGGGGTACACCGGGCAGCTCTAC. Its protein product is CASSRAGYTGQLY. The full-length CDR3 reads as CASSRAGYTGQLYF.

Turning to this clone: The germline and genes are mouse ones. Read data end 1 residue before the CDR3 end; the end is taken from the germline J gene. The V gene is TRBV26, the J gene TRBJ2-7; D possibly corresponds to TRBD1 (6 bases). There are 11 residues in the CDR3. Germline CDR1 and CDR2: KGHPV and FQNQEV (reference sequence). V was trimmed by 4 bases and J by 5 bases, leaving 6 bases between them. The DNA read from the CDR3 is TGTGCCAGCAGTCGACAGGATGAACAGTAC. Its protein is CASSRQDEQY. In full, the CDR3 is CASSRQDEQYF.

A note on this clone: Gene names are mouse gene names. The sequence runs out 1 residue before the end of the CDR3; the remainder is reconstructed from the germline J gene. The V gene is TRBV26, the J gene TRBJ2-3; 8 nucleotides align to TRBD2. The germline CDR1 and CDR2 sequences are KGHPV and FQNQEV (reference sequence). V shed 5 bases, J shed 2 bases, and the junction held 6 bases outside the gene matches. This CDR3 contains 15 residues. The CDR3 bases that were read are TGTGCCAGCAGTACCTGGGGGGTGGTTGCAGAAACGCTGTAT. Translation gives CASSTWGVVAETLY. The entire CDR3 sequence reads CASSTWGVVAETLYF. Full variable domain (rest looked up from reference TRBV26 and TRBJ2-3): NSKVIQTPRYLVKGQGQKAKMRCIPEKGHPVVFWYQQNKNNEFKFLINFQNQEVLQQIDMTEKRFSAECPSNSPCSLEIQSSEAGDSALYLCASSTWGVVAETLYFGSGTRLTVL.

This clone was detected only a few times. Mouse gene names and germline throughout. Read data end 1 residue before the CDR3 end; the end is taken from the germline J gene. The chain uses TRBV26 and TRBJ2-1; D remains ambiguous. Germline V CDR1 and CDR2: KGHPV, FQNQEV (reference sequence). The V end was cut by 4 bases, the J end by 7 bases, with 5 bases between. This CDR3 is built from 11 residues. The covered CDR3 bases are TGTGCCAGCAGTCGGCAAGCTGAGCAGTTC. Encoded protein: CASSRQAEQF. In full, the CDR3 reads CASSRQAEQFF. The variable domain in full, with the rest retrieved from reference TRBV26 and TRBJ2-1, is NSKVIQTPRYLVKGQGQKAKMRCIPEKGHPVVFWYQQNKNNEFKFLINFQNQEVLQQIDMTEKRFSAECPSNSPCSLEIQSSEAGDSALYLCASSRQAEQFFGPGTRLTVL.